This T cell receptor (delta chain) was recovered during a study of Vδ1+ human thymocytes. Whole-study findings and limits: In the thymus, TRG and TRD repertoires looked highly polyclonal with Gaussian CDR3 lengths.

This clone appeared a few times. Its antigen remains unknown. After alphabeta T cell depletion, CD3+ Vdelta1+ Vdelta2- thymocytes were sorted. The template was reverse-transcribed extracted RNA. Multiplex PCR used pooled V-gene forward primers and a constant-region reverse primer to amplify CDR3s. TCRdb re-processed the multiplex PCR reads using CATT. The table shows about 75,000 delta-chain clones, with more than 30% occurring only once. Germline V gene data show CDR1 as TSWWSYY and CDR2 as QGS. The CDR3 has 20 residues. The V and J ends lost 5 bases and 4 bases, in that order; junction bases with no gene match: 25.

Sequenced sample: Vdelta1+ gamma-delta thymocytes from the thymus. Subset here: FACS-sorted CD3+ TCRalphabeta- TCRVdelta1+ TCRVdelta2- thymocytes. The sequence derives from a boy younger than two who had congenital heart surgery. The chain carries TRDV1 and TRDJ1; 7 bases match TRDD3. CDR3 DNA: TGTGCTCTTGGGAACCGGGGGCCTGTCTCCCAGGCGGGGATAATCGATAAACTCATCTTT. It codes for CALGNRGPVSQAGIIDKLIF.